This TCR beta chain is from a study of identical twins. Study-wide results and caveats: Within cord blood, abundant beta clonotypes carried fewer insertions, but memory repertoires showed no such trend.

This clonotype was observed a handful of times. Its antigen is still unknown. CDR3 length: 17 residues. The germline V gene has CDR1 MNHEY and CDR2 SMNVEV (reference sequence). The J segment lost 2 bases and the V segment lost 3 bases, leaving 13 bases of the junction unmatched. TCRdb reprocessed the 5' RACE reads via MiXCR and lists one record per CDR3 protein. The table lists about 690,000 distinct CDR3 sequences, 6.1% of them singletons. V gene TRBV27 combines with J gene TRBJ2-7; 7 nucleotides agree with TRBD1. The sequenced sample was naive T cells sorted from blood. The receptor was derived from a young man in good health. DNA for the CDR3: TGTGCCAGCAGTTTGAGGCAGGGGGTGTTCACAACCTACGAGCAGTACTTC. It codes for CASSLRQGVFTTYEQYF.